This entry is about one T cell receptor (beta chain). This CDR3 region has 16 residues. Germline values: CDR1 SGHTA, CDR2 FQGNSA. J was trimmed by 6 bases and V by 5 bases; bases with no gene match: 11. TCRdb keeps only in-frame clones here, not all; method: immunoSEQ multiplex PCR. The sample records 100,000 to 150,000 clones, around nine tenths being singletons. Among Cohort 3 donors, those recovered had two negative PCRs, clearance, or symptom resolution. These data belong to a study of blood T cell repertoires in COVID-19. Input material: PBMCs or T cells enriched from blood (not recorded which). This clonotype was obtained from a woman aged 50 to 60 who had recovered from COVID-19. The chain joins TRBV7-2 to TRBJ2-1, with 9 bases lining up with TRBD2. The DNA for the CDR3 is TGTGCCAGCAGCCCCTTTGGGCGGGGGGGCATCAATGAGCAGTTCTTC. Encoded protein: CASSPFGRGGINEQFF.